This TCR beta chain was recovered during a study of B cell selection in AIRE deficiency. Whole-study findings and limits: About 30.6% of healthy-donor shared Treg TCRbeta sequences appeared in patient Tconv cells.

The CDR3 totals 15 residues. V was pared by 3 bases and J by 5 bases, with 4 bases of the junction left unmatched. Germline loops: CDR1 LNHDA, CDR2 SQIVND (reference sequence). Regulatory T cells were sorted as CD4+CD25hiCD127low/negative. Unrelated healthy donors provided the controls. Original data processing: Pooled Tregs gave about 5.65x10^4 patient and 9.56x10^4 donor TCRbeta sequences. Sequencing used immunoSEQ multiplex PCR; TCRdb keeps in-frame clones, though not all of them. The V and J calls and clone size were taken over from that table, and D and trimming were inferred from the DNA. This table has over 20,000 clones, about 90% appearing once. A remark on this clone: Its antigen is currently unknown.

J is TRBJ2-5 and V is TRBV19; 12 bases map to TRBD2. The sample consisted of CD4+CD25+ Tregs sorted from PBMCs. The sequence was obtained from a human donor in good health. The CDR3 nucleotides read TGTGCCAGTAGTATTGGACTAGCGGGAAGGGAGACCCAGTACTTC. This translates into CASSIGLAGRETQYF.